The source of this T cell receptor (beta chain) is a study of patients and donors after allogeneic stem cell transplantation. TCRdb recomputed calls from the RT-PCR reads with MiXCR, one row per CDR3 protein. The table has some 160,000 distinct CDR3 sequences, roughly 22% seen once. The CDR3 covers 16 residues. Germline CDR1 is SGHRS and CDR2 is YFSETQ. Trimming shortened V by 4 bases and J by 0 bases, and 16 bases separated the two germline ends. Material: blood, either unsorted or a sorted T cell fraction (not recorded which). The sequence came from a human donor who was either an allogeneic HSCT recipient or a stem cell or donor lymphocyte infusion donor (not recorded which). It is not recorded whose cells these are; they may come from a transplant donor. The gene calls are TRBV5-1 and TRBJ1-1; D remains ambiguous. The CDR3 DNA is TGCGCCAGCAGCACGGGCCCAGTGGGCATGAACACTGAAGCTTTCTTT. It translates to CASSTGPVGMNTEAFF.